This T cell receptor (beta chain) was retrieved from a study of T cell changes during pregnancy in multiple sclerosis. Assay used: immunoSEQ multiplex PCR; TCRdb lists only in-frame clones, some missing. The repertoire holds approximately 100,000 clones, about 90% seen once, with 1.6% in the top ten. This clonotype was obtained from a female donor with multiple sclerosis, enrolled in a pregnancy study. Sequencing was performed on peripheral blood, taken before pregnancy.

Here the CDR3 reads CASSLDAGAGNTIYF. In DNA, the CDR3 is TGTGCCAGCAGCTTAGACGCAGGGGCTGGAAACACCATATATTTT. This chain uses TRBV7-6 with TRBJ1-3, with D maybe TRBD1 (6 bases). The germline V gene encodes CDR1 SGHVS and CDR2 FNYEAQ. Trimming took off 1 base at V and 2 bases at J, with 9 bases between the two ends. The CDR3 is made up of 15 amino acids.